This is a list of T cell receptor beta chains from one sample in a study of cytomegalovirus exposure and HLA in healthy donors. Using immunoSEQ multiplex PCR, the repertoire was profiled, and TCRdb retains in-frame clones only, with some absent. The sample comprises around 100,000 clones, 74% of which are singletons, and around 2.5% rests with the top ten. The material sequenced was PBMCs. The receptors shown here come from a man aged 50 to 60 in good health and CMV-seropositive. The CDR3 runs from the conserved cysteine through the conserved F or W. D genes are given only for firm matches. The size of a clone is reported for some rows only, either as once, few or many, or as a class for expanded clones.

>TRBV5-1|TRBJ2-5|TRBD1|.
CASSRRTGEEETQYF
TGCGCCAGCAGCCGAAGGACAGGGGAGGAGGAGACCCAGTACTTC
>TRBV6-1|TRBJ1-2|.|few
CASSEIIVYGYTF
TGTGCCAGCAGTGAAATTATCGTCTATGGCTACACCTTC
>TRBV7-9|TRBJ2-3|TRBD2|.
CAGEVASGSTDTQYF
TGTGCCGGCGAGGTGGCTAGCGGGAGCACAGATACGCAGTATTTT
>TRBV4-1|TRBJ2-1|.|.
CASSQPTSLRNEQFF
TGCGCCAGCAGCCAACCGACTAGTTTAAGGAATGAGCAGTTCTTC
>TRBV5-1|TRBJ2-2|TRBD1|.
CASSAITGTDTGELFF
TGCGCCAGCAGCGCGATAACCGGGACAGATACCGGGGAGCTGTTTTTT
>TRBV5-1|TRBJ2-5|TRBD2|.
CASSTGLAGEETQYF
TGCGCCAGCAGCACCGGACTAGCGGGAGAGGAGACCCAGTACTTC
>TRBV19|TRBJ1-2|TRBD1|.
CASSPGRDRAGYGYTF
TGTGCCAGTAGTCCAGGCCGGGACAGGGCGGGCTATGGCTACACCTTC
>TRBV19|TRBJ2-7|TRBD1|.
CASSWGQGARDEQYF
TGTGCCAGTAGTTGGGGACAGGGGGCAAGGGACGAGCAGTACTTC
>TRBV13|TRBJ2-5|TRBD2|.
CASSPGLAQQETQYF
TGTGCCAGCAGCCCAGGACTAGCGCAACAAGAGACCCAGTACTTC
>TRBV14|TRBJ2-1|.|.
CASSQDPTTKYNEQFF
TGTGCCAGCAGCCAAGATCCTACGACTAAATACAATGAGCAGTTCTTC
>TRBV4-1|TRBJ2-7|TRBD2|few
CASSQGRLAGGGEQYF
TGCGCCAGCAGCCAAGGACGGCTAGCGGGAGGGGGTGAGCAGTACTTC
>TRBV7-3|TRBJ2-1|.|.
CASSRSAGRNEQFF
TGTGCCAGCAGCCGCTCGGCAGGGAGGAATGAGCAGTTCTTC
>TRBV6-1|TRBJ1-1|.|.
CASSEYTRGAEAFF
TGTGCCAGCAGTGAATATACCCGGGGAGCTGAAGCTTTCTTT
>TRBV5-1|TRBJ2-4|.|.
CASSFEGSKNIQYF
TGCGCCAGCAGCTTTGAAGGGAGCAAAAACATTCAGTACTTC
>TRBV9|TRBJ1-1|.|.
CASSVGVDTEAFF
TGTGCCAGCAGCGTGGGCGTTGACACTGAAGCTTTCTTT
>TRBV6-5|TRBJ2-5|.|.
CASNHSREETQYF
TGTGCCAGCAATCATTCCCGGGAAGAGACCCAGTACTTC
>TRBV4-2|TRBJ2-3|TRBD2|.
CASAGGYTDTQYF
TGTGCCAGCGCGGGAGGTTACACAGATACGCAGTATTTT
>TRBV2|TRBJ1-2|TRBD1|.
CASGLGQGNGYTF
TGTGCCAGCGGTTTGGGACAGGGAAATGGCTACACCTTC
>TRBV11-2|TRBJ2-2|TRBD1|few
CASSFGQGRAGELFF
TGTGCCAGCAGCTTTGGACAGGGCCGAGCCGGGGAGCTGTTTTTT
>TRBV6-5|TRBJ2-7|TRBD1|once
CASSLLDRNEQYF
TGTGCCAGCAGTTTATTGGACAGGAACGAGCAGTACTTC
>TRBV7-9|TRBJ2-3|TRBD2|.
CASSLATFGGTQYF
TGTGCCAGCAGCTTAGCGACCTTCGGGGGGACGCAGTATTTT
>TRBV11-2|TRBJ2-7|TRBD2|once
CASSAASGLAGGWYEQYF
TGTGCCAGCAGCGCTGCATCGGGACTAGCGGGAGGGTGGTACGAGCAGTACTTC
>TRBV29-1|TRBJ2-4|TRBD2|.
CSAPKGVAGGGSGRAGNIQYF
TGCAGCGCTCCCAAGGGGGTAGCGGGAGGGGGTAGCGGGAGGGCGGGAAACATTCAGTACTTC
>TRBV27|TRBJ2-7|TRBD1|many
CASSPTGTRDRGYEQYF
TGTGCCAGCAGTCCTACGGGGACCCGGGACAGGGGATACGAGCAGTACTTC
>TRBV5-4|TRBJ1-2|TRBD1|.
CASSRTGEGYTF
TGTGCCAGCAGCCGGACAGGGGAAGGCTACACCTTC
>TRBV6-5|TRBJ1-4|.|.
CASRPDRFPGEKLFF
TGTGCCAGCAGGCCCGACAGGTTTCCGGGGGAAAAACTGTTTTTT
>TRBV29-1|TRBJ1-4|.|.
CSVRGGEWANEKLFF
TGCAGCGTTAGGGGCGGAGAGTGGGCTAATGAAAAACTGTTTTTT
>TRBV5-1|TRBJ2-1|.|.
CASSLKGGASYNEQFF
TGCGCCAGCAGCTTGAAAGGGGGGGCTTCCTACAATGAGCAGTTCTTC
>TRBV6-6|TRBJ2-1|TRBD2|.
CASSYGLATMGEQFF
TGTGCCAGCAGTTACGGACTAGCTACAATGGGGGAGCAGTTCTTC
>TRBV6-1|TRBJ2-5|.|.
CASSEHRVQGTQYF
TGTGCCAGCAGTGAACACCGGGTGCAAGGGACCCAGTACTTC
>TRBV13|TRBJ2-1|TRBD1|few
CASSIGQGHYNEQFF
TGTGCCAGCAGCATCGGACAGGGCCACTACAATGAGCAGTTCTTC
>TRBV14|TRBJ1-4|.|.
CASSQVQGLNEKLFF
TGTGCCAGCAGCCAAGTTCAGGGGCTAAATGAAAAACTGTTTTTT
>TRBV30|TRBJ1-1|.|few
CAWSEGVVGTEAFF
TGTGCCTGGAGTGAGGGGGTAGTGGGCACTGAAGCTTTCTTT
>TRBV7-6|TRBJ1-5|TRBD1|.
CASSLGQGTNSNQPQHF
TGTGCCAGCAGCTTGGGACAGGGTACTAATAGCAATCAGCCCCAGCATTTT
>TRBV30|TRBJ2-2|.|.
CAWDGTPFNTGELFF
TGTGCCTGGGACGGGACTCCTTTTAACACCGGGGAGCTGTTTTTT
>TRBV5-5|TRBJ2-7|TRBD2|.
CASSLSGSPGEQYF
TGTGCCAGCAGCCTTAGCGGGAGCCCGGGCGAGCAGTACTTC
>TRBV7-3|TRBJ2-2|.|.
CASSSPVGELFF
TGTGCCAGCAGCTCCCCTGTCGGGGAGCTGTTTTTT
>TRBV6-1|TRBJ2-1|.|.
CASTDYRVYDEQFF
TGTGCCAGCACAGATTACAGGGTATACGATGAGCAGTTCTTC
>TRBV6-1|TRBJ1-4|.|once
CASSEGPVEELFF
TGTGCCAGCAGTGAGGGCCCGGTGGAGGAACTGTTTTTT
>TRBV6-5|TRBJ1-5|TRBD1|.
CASSYSGGSSQPQHF
TGTGCCAGCAGTTACTCAGGGGGCTCGAGTCAGCCCCAGCATTTT
>TRBV5-5|TRBJ1-2|.|.
CASSLFGQGINYGYTF
TGTGCCAGCAGCTTGTTCGGGCAGGGAATAAACTATGGCTACACCTTC
>TRBV2|TRBJ1-1|TRBD1|.
CASRSDRDNTEAFF
TGTGCCAGCAGGAGTGACAGGGATAACACTGAAGCTTTCTTT
>TRBV28|TRBJ1-1|TRBD1|.
CASSSTGMNTEAFF
TGTGCCAGCAGCTCGACAGGGATGAACACTGAAGCTTTCTTT
>TRBV4-2|TRBJ1-2|TRBD1|.
CASSHPTWDSDYGYTF
TGTGCCAGCAGCCACCCCACCTGGGACAGTGATTATGGCTACACCTTC
>TRBV7-2|TRBJ2-7|TRBD2|.
CASSSLAGGLDEQYF
TGTGCCAGCAGCTCCCTAGCGGGGGGCCTCGACGAGCAGTACTTC
>TRBV6-5|TRBJ1-5|.|.
CASRQGPRGNQPQHF
TGTGCCAGCAGACAGGGCCCAAGAGGCAATCAGCCCCAGCATTTT
>TRBV5-1|TRBJ2-5|.|.
CASSWTAPQETQYF
TGCGCCAGCAGCTGGACAGCCCCACAAGAGACCCAGTACTTC
>TRBV10-3|TRBJ1-2|TRBD1|.
CAISKTGDYYGYTF
TGTGCCATCAGCAAGACAGGGGATTACTATGGCTACACCTTC
>TRBV7-3|TRBJ2-3|TRBD2|.
CASSLRTSGSSTDTQYF
TGTGCCAGCAGCCTGAGGACTAGCGGATCCAGCACAGATACGCAGTATTTT